The 12 T cell receptor beta chains below come from one sample, sequenced in a study of human T cells and chemical hapten exposure. TCRdb recomputed calls from the RACE reads with MiXCR, one row per CDR3 protein. The repertoire includes 30,000 to 40,000 distinct CDR3 sequences, more than 8% of them detected once, and 20% to 30% sits in the top ten. Time point defined: patch test 3, about 24 weeks after DPC sensitization. As to treatment: therapeutic diphenylcyclopropenone sensitization with weekly scalp DPC. Unfractionated whole blood served as the source for total RNA extraction. Sequences were derived from whole blood, sampled in connection with sensitization to the hapten diphenylcyclopropenone (DPC). These TCRs come from a man between 50 and 59 years old with alopecia areata. Some clones in this sample may be carry-over from other donors' samples.

The V call is TRBV18, the J call TRBJ2-2; 9 positions match TRBD1. The CDR3 has 16 amino acids. In germline, CDR1 is KGHSH, CDR2 LQKENI. The J segment lost 5 bases and the V segment lost 3 bases, leaving 7 bases of the junction unmatched. In DNA, the CDR3 is TGTGCCAGCTCACCGCGGGCGGGACAGGGAACCGGGGAGCTGTTTTTT. This gives the protein CASSPRAGQGTGELFF.

This clonotype has only a few counts. The rearrangement uses TRBV29-1 and TRBJ2-1, with 8 bases aligning to TRBD2. CDR1 and CDR2 from the germline V gene are SQVTM and ANQGSEA. V was clipped by 4 bases and J by 7 bases; unmatched bases: 9. This CDR3 has 14 amino acids. The CDR3 sequence is CSVVRAGASNEQFF. CDR3 bases: TGCAGCGTTGTCCGAGCGGGAGCCTCGAATGAGCAGTTCTTC.

The genes are TRBV14 and TRBJ2-7, with D maybe TRBD1 (6 bases). V lost 0 bases, J lost 4 bases, and 10 bases lay in between. Germline CDR1 reads SGHDN; CDR2 reads FVKESK. The length of the CDR3 is 14 residues. The CDR3 region is CASSQDGTSYEQYF. In DNA, the CDR3 is TGTGCCAGCAGCCAAGATGGGACAAGTTACGAGCAGTACTTC.

This clonotype was counted ten times or more. CDR3 sequence: CASSPYYGTGMNTEAFF. CDR3 nucleotides: TGTGCCAGCAGTCCCTATTACGGGACAGGGATGAACACTGAAGCTTTCTTT. The genes are TRBV12-3 or TRBV12-4 and TRBJ1-1, with 9 bases matching TRBD1. The junction had 10 bases not matched to a gene; V was cut back by 5 bases and J by 0 bases. The CDR3 is 17 residues long.

This clonotype was counted at least ten times. At one end, the junction sequence differs from germline, possibly due to a read error. The chain uses TRBV6-5 and TRBJ1-2; 7 bases map to TRBD1. Germline CDR1 is MNHEY and CDR2 is SVGAGI. The CDR3 is 14 residues long. CDR3 nucleotide sequence: TGTGCCAGCAGCCGTGGACAGGCGACGGGTGGCTACACCTTT. Amino acid sequence: CASSRGQATGGYTF.

This sequence joins TRBV7-2 and TRBJ2-3; tentative D call: TRBD2 (5 bases). V lost 1 base and J 2 bases, leaving 7 bases between the germline ends. Germline CDR1 is SGHTA and CDR2 is FQGNSA. CDR3 length: 14 residues. Here the CDR3 reads CASSLDSVTDTQYF. The CDR3 DNA reads TGTGCCAGCAGCTTAGATAGCGTCACAGATACGCAGTATTTT.

The chain couples TRBV6-1 to TRBJ1-2; 7 bases match TRBD1. CDR1 MNHNS and CDR2 SASEGT come from the germline V gene. The CDR3 runs to 12 residues. The V segment lost 7 bases and the J segment 7 bases; nucleotides outside the gene matches: 6. CDR3 in DNA: TGTGCCAGCACCGGACAGGATCTTGGCTACACCTTC. This codes for CASTGQDLGYTF.

This clonotype was counted at least ten times. This rearrangement joins TRBV2 to TRBJ2-1, with a weak D call TRBD1 (5 bases). The CDR3 sequence is 15 residues long. V lost 4 bases to trimming and J lost 3 bases, with 13 bases between them. Germline V gives CDR1 SNHLY, CDR2 FYNNEI. CDR3 sequence reads: CASSAEQESYNEQFF. The CDR3 DNA reads as TGTGCCAGCAGTGCTGAACAGGAGAGCTACAATGAGCAGTTCTTC.

The gene calls are TRBV6-6 and TRBJ2-7, with 11 bases aligning to TRBD1. The CDR3 consists of 14 residues. The trim removed 6 bases at V and 7 bases at J, leaving 8 bases unmatched. CDR1 MNHNY and CDR2 SVGAGI come from the germline V gene (reference sequence). The DNA for the CDR3 is TGTGCCAGCAGACACGGACAGGGGGCGAGAGAGCAGTACTTC. Translated: CASRHGQGAREQYF.

For this clonotype: A much larger clone differs by one base, so this may be a read error. The chain employs TRBV28 and TRBJ1-6; TRBD1 agrees at 10 bases. This CDR3 has 15 residues. Trimming at V came to 5 bases and at J to 7 bases, leaving 5 bases not matched to a gene. Germline CDR1 is MDHEN and CDR2 is SYDVKM. CDR3 protein: CASSNGQGGNSPLHF. In DNA, the CDR3 is TGTGCCAGCAGTAACGGACAGGGGGGGAATTCACCCCTCCACTTT.

The chain uses TRBV20-1 and TRBJ2-1, with a weak D call TRBD1 (7 bases). Germline lookup yields CDR1 DFQATT and CDR2 SNEGSKA (reference sequence). This CDR3 is built from 14 residues. Trimming shortened V by 0 bases and J by 5 bases, and 11 bases separated the two germline ends. This CDR3 is CSAREPGGNNEQFF. Written as DNA, the CDR3 is TGCAGTGCTAGAGAGCCAGGGGGGAACAATGAGCAGTTCTTC.

This clonotype was detected ten times or more. V is TRBV27 and J is TRBJ2-7; D not certain. Germline V gives CDR1 MNHEY, CDR2 SMNVEV (reference sequence). V shed 0 bases and J shed 4 bases, with 19 bases lying between them. This CDR3 region has 17 residues. CDR3 loop: CASSLSGRRHDRYEQYF. The CDR3 nucleotides are TGTGCCAGCAGTTTATCGGGAAGGCGACACGATAGGTACGAGCAGTACTTC.